This TCR beta chain was recovered during a study of T cells in Graves' hyperthyroidism and ophthalmopathy. Points from the study as a whole: Expanded thyroid clonotypes (above 0.001) were mostly also found in blood.

The investigators amplified TCR beta CDR3 regions from RNA transcripts. During a first-round RT-PCR of the TCR CDR3, the HTBI primer set was used. TCRdb recomputed calls from the multiplex PCR reads with MiXCR, one row per CDR3 protein. This sample has a few hundred thousand distinct CDR3 sequences, with about 15% found just once. In its sample, this clonotype was seen many times. The antigen remains unidentified. The germline gives CDR1 SGHVS, CDR2 FNYEAQ. V shed 5 bases and J shed 5 bases, with 18 bases lying between them. This CDR3 has 15 residues. This clonotype originated in a woman in her 30s with Graves' hyperthyroidism that later progressed to Graves' ophthalmopathy. The J gene is TRBJ2-5, the V gene TRBV7-6; D might be TRBD2 (5 bases). The source material was blood. The CDR3 sequence is CASSHGGGSYETQYF. The CDR3 nucleotides are TGTGCCAGCAGCCATGGCGGCGGGTCTTACGAGACCCAGTACTTC.